This record concerns one TCR beta chain sequence. What it binds is unknown. The sample is drawn from a study of early T cells in non-severe SARS-CoV-2 infection. Study-level information: Unsorted whole blood bulk RNA was sequenced, with unpaired chains. Notes on the study in general: Comparison of clonotypes with VDJdb favored anti-spike CD8 responses while missing private and CD4 specificities.

TCRdb ran MiXCR on the 5' RACE reads and lists one entry per CDR3 protein. The sample lists under 100,000 distinct CDR3 sequences, roughly 13% seen once, with around 1.5% in the top ten. CDR3 length equals 17 residues. Between the trimmed V and J ends, which lost 2 bases and 7 bases, there was a span of 24 bases. Germline assignment: CDR1 SNHLY and CDR2 FYNNEI. The clonotype comes from an adult who was a healthcare worker with PCR-confirmed SARS-CoV-2 infection or an uninfected control (not recorded which). Sequencing used whole blood. This chain uses TRBV2 with TRBJ2-7; a possible D gene is TRBD2 (6 bases). The CDR3, as DNA: TGTGCCAGCAGTGAATCTATCGGGGGTACCAAGATTTGGGAGCAGTACTTC. Protein: CASSESIGGTKIWEQYF.